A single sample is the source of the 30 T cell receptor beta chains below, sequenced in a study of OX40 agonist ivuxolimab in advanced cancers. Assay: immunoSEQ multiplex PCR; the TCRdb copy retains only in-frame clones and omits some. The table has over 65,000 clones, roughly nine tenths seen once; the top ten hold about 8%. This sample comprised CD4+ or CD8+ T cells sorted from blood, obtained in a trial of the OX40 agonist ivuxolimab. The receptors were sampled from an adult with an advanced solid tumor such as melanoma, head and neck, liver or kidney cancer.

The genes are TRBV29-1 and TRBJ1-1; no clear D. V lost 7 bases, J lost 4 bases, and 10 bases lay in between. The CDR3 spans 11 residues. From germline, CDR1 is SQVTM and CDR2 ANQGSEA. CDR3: CSASGRTEAFF. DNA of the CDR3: TGCAGCGCCTCCGGGCGCACTGAAGCTTTCTTT.

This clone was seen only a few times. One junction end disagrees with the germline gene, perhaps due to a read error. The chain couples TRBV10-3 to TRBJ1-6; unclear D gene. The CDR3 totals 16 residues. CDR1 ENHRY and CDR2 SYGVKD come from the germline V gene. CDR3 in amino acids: CASSYSGRTGGSPLHF. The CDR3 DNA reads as TGTGCCAGCAGTTACAGTGGCCGAACCGGTGGGTCACCCCTCCACTTT.

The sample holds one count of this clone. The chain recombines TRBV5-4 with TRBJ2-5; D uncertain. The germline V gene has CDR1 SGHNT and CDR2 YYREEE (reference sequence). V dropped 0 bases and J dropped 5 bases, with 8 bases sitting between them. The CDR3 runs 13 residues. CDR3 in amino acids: CASSLDQRETQYF. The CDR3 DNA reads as TGTGCCAGCAGCTTGGACCAGAGGGAGACCCAGTACTTC. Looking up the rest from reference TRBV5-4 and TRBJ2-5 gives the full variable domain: ETGVTQSPTHLIKTRGQQVTLRCSSQSGHNTVSWYQQALGQGPQFIFQYYREEENGRGNFPPRFSGLQFPNYSSELNVNALELDDSALYLCASSLDQRETQYFGPGTRLLVL.

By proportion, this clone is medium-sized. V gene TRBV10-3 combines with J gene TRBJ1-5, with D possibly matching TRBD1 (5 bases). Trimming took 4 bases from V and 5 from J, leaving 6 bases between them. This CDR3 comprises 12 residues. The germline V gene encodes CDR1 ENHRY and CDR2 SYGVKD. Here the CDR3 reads CAISGGDQPQHF. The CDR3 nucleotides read TGTGCCATCAGTGGAGGGGATCAGCCCCAGCATTTT.

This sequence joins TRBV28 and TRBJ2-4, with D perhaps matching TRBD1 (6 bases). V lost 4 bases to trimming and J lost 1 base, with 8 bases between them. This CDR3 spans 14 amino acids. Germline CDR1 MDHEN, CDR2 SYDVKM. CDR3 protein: CASSSQGAKNIQYF. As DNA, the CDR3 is TGTGCCAGCAGTTCGCAGGGGGCCAAAAACATTCAGTACTTC. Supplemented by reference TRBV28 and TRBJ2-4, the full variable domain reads DVKVTQSSRYLVKRTGEKVFLECVQDMDHENMFWYRQDPGLGLRLIYFSYDVKMKEKGDIPEGYSVSREKKERFSLILESASTNQTSMYLCASSSQGAKNIQYFGAGTRLSVL.

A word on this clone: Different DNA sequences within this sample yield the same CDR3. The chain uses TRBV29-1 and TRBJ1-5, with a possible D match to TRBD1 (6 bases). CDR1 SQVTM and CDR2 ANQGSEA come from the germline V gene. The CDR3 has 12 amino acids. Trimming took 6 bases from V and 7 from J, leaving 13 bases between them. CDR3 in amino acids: CSVGGGGQPQHF. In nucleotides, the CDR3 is TGCAGCGTAGGAGGGGGGGGACAGCCCCAGCATTTT. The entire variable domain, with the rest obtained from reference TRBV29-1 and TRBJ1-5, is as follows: SAVISQKPSRDICQRGTSLTIQCQVDSQVTMMFWYRQQPGQSLTLIATANQGSEATYESGFVIDKFPISRPNLTFSTLTVSNMSPEDSSIYLCSVGGGGQPQHFGDGTRLSIL.

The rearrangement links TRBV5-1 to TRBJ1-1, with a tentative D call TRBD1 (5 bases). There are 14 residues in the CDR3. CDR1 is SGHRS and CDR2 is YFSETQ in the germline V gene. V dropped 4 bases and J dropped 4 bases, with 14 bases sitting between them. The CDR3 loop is CASSPRGGTTEAFF. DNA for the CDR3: TGCGCCAGCAGCCCTCGGGGGGGGACCACTGAAGCTTTCTTT.

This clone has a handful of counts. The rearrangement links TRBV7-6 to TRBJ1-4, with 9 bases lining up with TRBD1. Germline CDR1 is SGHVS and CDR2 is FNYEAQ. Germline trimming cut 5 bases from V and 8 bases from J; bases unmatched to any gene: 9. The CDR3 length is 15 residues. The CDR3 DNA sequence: TGTGCCAGCAGCCTCTCACAGGGGGCGAACGAAAAACTGTTTTTT. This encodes CASSLSQGANEKLFF.

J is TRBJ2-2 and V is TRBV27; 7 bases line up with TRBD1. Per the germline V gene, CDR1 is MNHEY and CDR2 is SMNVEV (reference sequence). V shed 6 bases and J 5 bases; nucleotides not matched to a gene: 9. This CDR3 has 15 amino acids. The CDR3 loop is CASRIGGSETGELFF. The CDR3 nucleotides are TGTGCCAGCAGGATAGGGGGCTCGGAAACCGGGGAGCTGTTTTTT.

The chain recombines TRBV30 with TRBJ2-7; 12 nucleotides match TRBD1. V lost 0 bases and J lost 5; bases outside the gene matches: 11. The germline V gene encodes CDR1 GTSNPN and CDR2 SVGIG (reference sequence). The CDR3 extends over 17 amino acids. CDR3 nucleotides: TGTGCCTGGAGTGTATGGGACAGGGGGCCGACCGCCCACGAGCAGTACTTC. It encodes CAWSVWDRGPTAHEQYF.

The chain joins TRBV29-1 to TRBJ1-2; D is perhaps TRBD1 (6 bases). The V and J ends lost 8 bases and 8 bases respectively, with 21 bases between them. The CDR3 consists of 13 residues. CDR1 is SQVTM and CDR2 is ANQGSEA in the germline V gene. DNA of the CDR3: TGCAGCACCCGTAATGACAGGATTATGGGCTACACCTTC. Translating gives CSTRNDRIMGYTF.

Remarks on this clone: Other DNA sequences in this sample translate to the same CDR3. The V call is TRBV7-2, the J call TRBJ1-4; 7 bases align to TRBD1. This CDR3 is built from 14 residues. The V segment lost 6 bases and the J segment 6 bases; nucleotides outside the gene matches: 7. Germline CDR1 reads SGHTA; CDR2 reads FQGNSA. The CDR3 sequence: CASSRRQGHEKLFF. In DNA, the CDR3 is TGTGCCAGCAGTCGAAGACAGGGTCATGAAAAACTGTTTTTT.

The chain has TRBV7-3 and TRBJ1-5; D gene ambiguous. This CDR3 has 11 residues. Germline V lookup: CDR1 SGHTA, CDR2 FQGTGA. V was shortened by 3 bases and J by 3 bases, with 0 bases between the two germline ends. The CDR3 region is CASSFNQPQHF. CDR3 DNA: TGTGCCAGCAGCTTCAATCAGCCCCAGCATTTT.

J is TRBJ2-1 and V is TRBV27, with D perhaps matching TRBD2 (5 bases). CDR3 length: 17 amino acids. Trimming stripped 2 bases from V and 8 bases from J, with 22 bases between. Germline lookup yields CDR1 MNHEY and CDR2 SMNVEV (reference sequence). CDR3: CASSLGSIGYGGDEQFF. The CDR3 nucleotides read TGTGCCAGCAGTTTAGGGAGTATCGGGTACGGTGGTGATGAGCAGTTCTTC.

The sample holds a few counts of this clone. The CDR3 DNA is TGTGCCAGCAGCCTAGGGTCGACAGGGCGAACTGAAGCTTTCTTT. This encodes CASSLGSTGRTEAFF. V gene TRBV28 combines with J gene TRBJ1-1; TRBD1 matches at 7 bases. CDR1 MDHEN and CDR2 SYDVKM come from the germline V gene. CDR3 length equals 15 residues. The ends lost 6 bases at V and 5 bases at J; junction bases unmatched: 12.

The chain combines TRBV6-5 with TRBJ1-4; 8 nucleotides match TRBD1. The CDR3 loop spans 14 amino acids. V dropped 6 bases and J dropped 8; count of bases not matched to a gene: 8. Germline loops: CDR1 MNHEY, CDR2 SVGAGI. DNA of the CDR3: TGTGCCAGCAGCGACGGACAGGGAAACGAAAAACTGTTTTTT. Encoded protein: CASSDGQGNEKLFF.

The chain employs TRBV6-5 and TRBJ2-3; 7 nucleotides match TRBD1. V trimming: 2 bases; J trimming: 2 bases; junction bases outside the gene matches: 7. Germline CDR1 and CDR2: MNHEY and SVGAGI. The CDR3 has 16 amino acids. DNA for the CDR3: TGTGCCAGCAGTTACGGGGACAGAATTTCCACAGATACGCAGTATTTT. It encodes CASSYGDRISTDTQYF.

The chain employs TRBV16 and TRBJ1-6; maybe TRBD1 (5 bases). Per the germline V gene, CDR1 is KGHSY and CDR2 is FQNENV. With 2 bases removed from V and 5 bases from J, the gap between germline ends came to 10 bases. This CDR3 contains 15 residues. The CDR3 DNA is TGTGCCAGCAGCCAAAGGGACGCTGATAATTCACCCCTCCACTTT. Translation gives CASSQRDADNSPLHF.

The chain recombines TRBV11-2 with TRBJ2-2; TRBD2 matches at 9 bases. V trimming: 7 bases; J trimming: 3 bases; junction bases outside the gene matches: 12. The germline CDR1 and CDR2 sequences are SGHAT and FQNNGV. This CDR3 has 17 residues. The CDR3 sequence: CASTDWVAGAHTGELFF. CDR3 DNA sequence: TGTGCCAGCACCGACTGGGTAGCGGGGGCCCACACCGGGGAGCTGTTTTTT.

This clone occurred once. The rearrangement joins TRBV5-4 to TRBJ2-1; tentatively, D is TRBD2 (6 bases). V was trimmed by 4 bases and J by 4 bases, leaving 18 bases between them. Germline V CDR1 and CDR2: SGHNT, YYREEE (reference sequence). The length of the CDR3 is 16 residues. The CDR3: CASSPDQLASYNEQFF. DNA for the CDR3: TGTGCCAGCAGCCCCGATCAACTAGCTTCATACAATGAGCAGTTCTTC.

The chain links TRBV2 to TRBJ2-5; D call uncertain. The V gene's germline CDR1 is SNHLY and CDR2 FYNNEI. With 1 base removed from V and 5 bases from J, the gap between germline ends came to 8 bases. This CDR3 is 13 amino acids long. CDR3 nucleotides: TGTGCCAGCAGTGAAGGGCCTGGGGAGACCCAGTACTTC. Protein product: CASSEGPGETQYF. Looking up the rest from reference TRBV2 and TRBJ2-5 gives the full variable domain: EPEVTQTPSHQVTQMGQEVILRCVPISNHLYFYWYRQILGQKVEFLVSFYNNEISEKSEIFDDQFSVERPDGSNFTLKIRSTKLEDSAMYFCASSEGPGETQYFGPGTRLLVL.

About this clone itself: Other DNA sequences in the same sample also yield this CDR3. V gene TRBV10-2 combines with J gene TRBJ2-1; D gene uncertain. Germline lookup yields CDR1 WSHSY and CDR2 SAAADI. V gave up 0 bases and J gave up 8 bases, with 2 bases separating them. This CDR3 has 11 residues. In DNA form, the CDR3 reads TGCGCCAGCAGTGAGTCTTATGAGCAGTTCTTC. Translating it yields CASSESYEQFF.

The CDR3 DNA sequence: TGTGCCAGCAGCATAATAGCGGGGGGGGCTGGCACCGGGGAGCTGTTTTTT. Its translation: CASSIIAGGAGTGELFF. The V gene is TRBV9, the J gene TRBJ2-2; TRBD2 matches 11 bases. With 4 bases clipped from V and 4 bases from J, the junction kept 9 bases outside the gene matches. Per the germline V gene, CDR1 is SGDLS and CDR2 is YYNGEE. This CDR3 is 17 amino acids long.

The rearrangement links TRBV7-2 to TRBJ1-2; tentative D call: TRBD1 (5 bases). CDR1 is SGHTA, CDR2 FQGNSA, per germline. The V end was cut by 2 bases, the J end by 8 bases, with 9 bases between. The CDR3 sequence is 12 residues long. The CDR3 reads CASSLSAGGYTF. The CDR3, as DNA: TGTGCCAGCAGCTTATCGGCAGGGGGCTACACCTTC.

The CDR3 bases are TGTGCCAGCAGCCCCGTAGGGCAGGGATACACTGAAGCTTTCTTT. Translation: CASSPVGQGYTEAFF. The chain links TRBV28 to TRBJ1-1; the D gene is possibly TRBD1 (5 bases). The length of the CDR3 is 15 residues. Looked up from germline, CDR1 is MDHEN and CDR2 is SYDVKM. Trimming removed 6 bases at V and 3 bases at J, with 17 bases between.

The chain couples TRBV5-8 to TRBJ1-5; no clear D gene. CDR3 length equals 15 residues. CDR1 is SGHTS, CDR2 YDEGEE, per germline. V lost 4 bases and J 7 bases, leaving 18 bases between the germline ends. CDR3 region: CASSRFRGGNQPQHF. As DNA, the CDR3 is TGTGCCAGCAGCCGGTTCCGCGGAGGAAACCAGCCCCAGCATTTT. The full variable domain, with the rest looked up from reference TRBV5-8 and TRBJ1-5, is EAGVTQSPTHLIKTRGQQATLRCSPISGHTSVYWYQQALGLGLQFLLWYDEGEERNRGNFPPRFSGRQFPNYSSELNVNALELEDSALYLCASSRFRGGNQPQHFGDGTRLSIL.

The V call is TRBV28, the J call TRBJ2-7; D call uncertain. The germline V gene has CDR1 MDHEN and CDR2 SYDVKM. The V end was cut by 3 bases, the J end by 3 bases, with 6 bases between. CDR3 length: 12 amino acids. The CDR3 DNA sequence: TGTGCCAGCAGTTTGAGTTACTACGAGCAGTACTTC. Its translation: CASSLSYYEQYF. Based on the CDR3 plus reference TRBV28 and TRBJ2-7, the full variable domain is DVKVTQSSRYLVKRTGEKVFLECVQDMDHENMFWYRQDPGLGLRLIYFSYDVKMKEKGDIPEGYSVSREKKERFSLILESASTNQTSMYLCASSLSYYEQYFGPGTRLTVT.

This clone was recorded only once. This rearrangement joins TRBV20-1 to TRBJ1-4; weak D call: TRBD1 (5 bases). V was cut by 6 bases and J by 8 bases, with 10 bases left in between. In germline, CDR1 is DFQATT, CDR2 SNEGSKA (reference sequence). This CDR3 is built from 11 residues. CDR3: CSAFRGEKLFF. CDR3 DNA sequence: TGCAGTGCCTTCCGGGGGGAAAAACTGTTTTTT.

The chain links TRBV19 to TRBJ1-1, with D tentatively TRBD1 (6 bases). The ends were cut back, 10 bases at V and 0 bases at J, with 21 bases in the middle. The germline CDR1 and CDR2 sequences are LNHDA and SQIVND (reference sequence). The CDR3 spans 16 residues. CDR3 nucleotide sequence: TGTGCCATAAAGAGGGGGTGGAGGGATTTGAACACTGAAGCTTTCTTT. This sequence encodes CAIKRGWRDLNTEAFF.

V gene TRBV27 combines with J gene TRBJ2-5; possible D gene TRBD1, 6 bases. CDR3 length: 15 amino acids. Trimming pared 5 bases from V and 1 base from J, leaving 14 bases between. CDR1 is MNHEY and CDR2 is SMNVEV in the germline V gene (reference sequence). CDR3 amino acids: CASSIQTGGQETQYF. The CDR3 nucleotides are TGTGCCAGCAGTATACAGACAGGAGGCCAAGAGACCCAGTACTTC.